These 3 T cell receptor beta chains originate from one sample sequenced in a study of T-cell memory formation after mild COVID-19. TCRdb called the 5' RACE reads again in MiXCR, with one record for every CDR3 protein. The sample holds some 280,000 distinct CDR3 sequences, around 15% seen once. The specimen sequenced was PBMCs or a T cell subset sorted from them (not recorded which). The receptors were gathered from a man aged 18 to 29 who had mild COVID-19 (a few samples of this study predate the infection). Cell type and time point are not known.

V usage is TRBV6-6 and J usage is TRBJ2-1; TRBD2 matches at 10 bases. Looked up from germline, CDR1 is MNHNY and CDR2 is SVGAGI (reference sequence). The CDR3 has 18 amino acids. The J segment lost 5 bases and the V segment lost 1 base, leaving 11 bases of the junction unmatched. CDR3 bases: TGTGCCAGCAGTTACTACCAGCGGGGGGGTGCTAAGGACAATGAGCAGTTCTTC. Its protein product is CASSYYQRGGAKDNEQFF.

This clonotype was counted only a few times. The V gene is TRBV12-3 or TRBV12-4, the J gene TRBJ1-1; no firm D call. The V end was cut by 3 bases, the J end by 11 bases, with 10 bases between. The CDR3 extends over 11 amino acids. CDR3 sequence: CASSLAAGAFF. The CDR3 bases are TGTGCCAGCAGTTTGGCGGCCGGGGCTTTCTTT.

The J gene is TRBJ2-7, the V gene TRBV5-1, with D perhaps TRBD1 or TRBD2 (5 bases each). V lost 4 bases and J 0 bases, leaving 14 bases between the germline ends. This CDR3 comprises 15 residues. Germline CDR1 reads SGHRS; CDR2 reads YFSETQ. The CDR3 protein is CASSVRGVGSYEQYF. The CDR3 coding sequence is TGCGCCAGCAGCGTCCGAGGGGTGGGCTCCTACGAGCAGTACTTC.